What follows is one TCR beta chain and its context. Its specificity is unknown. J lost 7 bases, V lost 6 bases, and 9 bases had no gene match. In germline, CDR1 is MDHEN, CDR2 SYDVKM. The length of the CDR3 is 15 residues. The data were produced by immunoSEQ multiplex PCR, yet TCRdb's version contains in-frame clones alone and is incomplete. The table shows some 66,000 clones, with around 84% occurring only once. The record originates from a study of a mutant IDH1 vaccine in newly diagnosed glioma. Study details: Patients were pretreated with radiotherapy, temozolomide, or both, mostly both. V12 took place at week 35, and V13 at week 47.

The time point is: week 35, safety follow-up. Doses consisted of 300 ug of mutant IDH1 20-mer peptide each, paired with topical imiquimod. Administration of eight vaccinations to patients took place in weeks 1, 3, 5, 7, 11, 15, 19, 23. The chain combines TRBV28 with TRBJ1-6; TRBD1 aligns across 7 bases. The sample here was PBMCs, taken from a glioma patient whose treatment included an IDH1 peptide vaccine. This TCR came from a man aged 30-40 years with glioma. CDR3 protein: CASSSTGDRNSPLHF. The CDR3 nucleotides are TGTGCCAGCAGCTCCACAGGGGATCGGAATTCACCCCTCCACTTT.